This TCR beta chain emerged from a study of OX40 agonist ivuxolimab in advanced cancers. At the level of the study: From roughly 23 to 90 years was the age range, with a mean of roughly 64 years, and around 83% were male. Treatment received earlier with anti-PD-1, anti-PD-L1 or anti-CTLA-4 agents was allowed, and around 36% had some. Notes on the study in general: Individuals who were partial responders at 0.1-3.0 mg/kg had clonal expansion that ranked among the lowest. Average numbers of expanded clones were greater in CD8+ T cells than in CD4+.

Note on this clone: Antigen unknown.

The CDR3 sequence is 12 residues long. Germline CDR1 is SGHDT and CDR2 is YYEEEE. Trimming cost V 4 bases and J 4 bases, with 7 bases left between them. Profiled with immunoSEQ multiplex PCR; TCRdb holds only in-frame clones, not every one. The repertoire consists of about 76,000 clones, with approximately 85% occurring once and the leading ten covering around 5.1%. The chain recombines TRBV5-6 with TRBJ2-3; D not certain. The sample in question was CD4+ or CD8+ T cells sorted from blood, obtained in a trial of the OX40 agonist ivuxolimab. This clonotype was sampled from an adult with an advanced solid tumor such as melanoma, head and neck, liver or kidney cancer. The CDR3, as DNA: TGTGCCAGCAGCAGAGGACCAGATACGCAGTATTTT. This codes for CASSRGPDTQYF.